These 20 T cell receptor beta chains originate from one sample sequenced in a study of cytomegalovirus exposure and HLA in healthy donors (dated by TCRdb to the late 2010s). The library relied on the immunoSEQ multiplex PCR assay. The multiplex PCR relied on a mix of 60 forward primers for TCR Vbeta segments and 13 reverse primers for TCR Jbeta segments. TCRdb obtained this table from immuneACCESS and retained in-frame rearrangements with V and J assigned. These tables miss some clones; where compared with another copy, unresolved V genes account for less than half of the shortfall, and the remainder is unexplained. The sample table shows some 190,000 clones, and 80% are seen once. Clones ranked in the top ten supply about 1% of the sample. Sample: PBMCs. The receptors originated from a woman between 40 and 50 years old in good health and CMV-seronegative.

As DNA, the CDR3 is TGCGCCAGCAGCTGGCAGGGGGCGCACAATGAGCAGTTCTTC. Its translation is CASSWQGAHNEQFF. The chain links TRBV5-1 to TRBJ2-1; the match to TRBD1 covers 8 bases. Germline V gene lookup returns CDR1 SGHRS and CDR2 YFSETQ. This CDR3 is built from 14 residues. Germline trimming cut 3 bases from V and 5 bases from J; bases unmatched to any gene: 4. Complete variable domain (other parts from reference TRBV5-1 and TRBJ2-1): KAGVTQTPRYLIKTRGQQVTLSCSPISGHRSVSWYQQTPGQGLQFLFEYFSETQRNKGNFPGRFSGRQFSNSRSEMNVSTLELGDSALYLCASSWQGAHNEQFFGPGTRLTVL.

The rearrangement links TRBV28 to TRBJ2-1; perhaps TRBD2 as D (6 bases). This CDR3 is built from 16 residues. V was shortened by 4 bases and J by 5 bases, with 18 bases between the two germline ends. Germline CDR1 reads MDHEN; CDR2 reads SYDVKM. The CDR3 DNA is TGTGCCAGCAGTTCATTTGGTAGGGGAGGAGACAATGAGCAGTTCTTC. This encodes CASSSFGRGGDNEQFF.

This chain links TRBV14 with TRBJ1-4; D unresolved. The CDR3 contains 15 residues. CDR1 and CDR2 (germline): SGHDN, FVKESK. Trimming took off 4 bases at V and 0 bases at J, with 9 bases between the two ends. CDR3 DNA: TGTGCCAGCAGCCCCCGACAAGCAACTAATGAAAAACTGTTTTTT. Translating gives CASSPRQATNEKLFF.

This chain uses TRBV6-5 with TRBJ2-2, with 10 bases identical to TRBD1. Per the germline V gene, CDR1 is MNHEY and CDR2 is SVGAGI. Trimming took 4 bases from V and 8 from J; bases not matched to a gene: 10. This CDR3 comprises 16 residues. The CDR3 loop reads CASSWDPDRGLGELFF. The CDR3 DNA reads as TGTGCCAGCAGTTGGGACCCGGACAGGGGGTTAGGGGAGCTGTTTTTT.

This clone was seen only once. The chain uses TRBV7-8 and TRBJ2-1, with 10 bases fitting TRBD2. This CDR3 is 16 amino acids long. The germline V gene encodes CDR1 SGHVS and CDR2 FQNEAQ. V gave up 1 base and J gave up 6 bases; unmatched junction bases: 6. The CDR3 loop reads CASSLGGASGGNEQFF. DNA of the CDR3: TGTGCCAGCAGCTTAGGGGGGGCTAGCGGGGGCAATGAGCAGTTCTTC.

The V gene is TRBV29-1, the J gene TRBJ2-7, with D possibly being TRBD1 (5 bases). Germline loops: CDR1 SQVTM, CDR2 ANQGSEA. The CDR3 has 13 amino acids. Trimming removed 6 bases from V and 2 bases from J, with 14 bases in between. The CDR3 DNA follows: TGCAGCGTACCAGGGTCCCTACCCTACGAGCAGTACTTC. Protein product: CSVPGSLPYEQYF.

The CDR3, as DNA: TGTGCCTGGAGTGTAGGACAGGGAAGCTACGAGCAGTACTTC. This codes for CAWSVGQGSYEQYF. The chain combines TRBV30 with TRBJ2-7, with 8 nucleotides matching TRBD1. V dropped 0 bases and J dropped 3; count of bases not matched to a gene: 4. This CDR3 comprises 14 residues. Germline lookup yields CDR1 GTSNPN and CDR2 SVGIG (reference sequence).

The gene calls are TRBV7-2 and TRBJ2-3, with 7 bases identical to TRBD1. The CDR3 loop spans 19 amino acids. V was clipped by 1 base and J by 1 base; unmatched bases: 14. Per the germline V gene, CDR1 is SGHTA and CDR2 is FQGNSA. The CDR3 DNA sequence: TGTGCCAGCAGCTTAGACCCCCCAGCGGCAGGGGGTGGCACAGATACGCAGTATTTT. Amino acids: CASSLDPPAAGGGTDTQYF.

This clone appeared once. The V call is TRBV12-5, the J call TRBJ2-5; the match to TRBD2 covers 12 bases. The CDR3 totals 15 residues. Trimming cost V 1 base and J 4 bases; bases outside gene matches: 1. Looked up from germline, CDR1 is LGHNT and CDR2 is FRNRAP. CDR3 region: CASGLEGLAGETQYF. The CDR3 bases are TGTGCTAGTGGTTTGGAGGGACTAGCGGGAGAGACCCAGTACTTC.

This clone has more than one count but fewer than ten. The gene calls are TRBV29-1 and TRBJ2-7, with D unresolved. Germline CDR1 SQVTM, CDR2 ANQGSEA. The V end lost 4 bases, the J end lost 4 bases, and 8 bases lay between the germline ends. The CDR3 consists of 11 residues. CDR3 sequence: CSVGRSYEQYF. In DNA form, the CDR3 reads TGCAGCGTTGGACGGAGTTACGAGCAGTACTTC.

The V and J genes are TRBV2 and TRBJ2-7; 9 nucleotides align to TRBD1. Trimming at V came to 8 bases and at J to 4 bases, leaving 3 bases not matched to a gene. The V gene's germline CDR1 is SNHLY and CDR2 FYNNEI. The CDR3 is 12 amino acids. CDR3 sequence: CASRDRAYEQYF. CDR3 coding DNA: TGTGCCAGCCGGGACAGGGCTTACGAGCAGTACTTC.

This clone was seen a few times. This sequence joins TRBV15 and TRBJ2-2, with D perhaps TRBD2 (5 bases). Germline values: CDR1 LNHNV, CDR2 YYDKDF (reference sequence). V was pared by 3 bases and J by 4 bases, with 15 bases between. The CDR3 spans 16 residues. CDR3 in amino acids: CATSRDLHEGTGELFF. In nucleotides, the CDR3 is TGTGCCACCAGCAGGGATCTGCACGAGGGCACCGGGGAGCTGTTTTTT.

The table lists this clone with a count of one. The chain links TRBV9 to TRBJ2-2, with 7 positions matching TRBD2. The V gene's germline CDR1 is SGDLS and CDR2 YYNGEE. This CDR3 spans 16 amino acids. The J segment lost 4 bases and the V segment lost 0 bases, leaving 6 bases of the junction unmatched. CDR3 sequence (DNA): TGTGCCAGCAGCGTAGAGCCGGGACTAAGCACCGGGGAGCTGTTTTTT. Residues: CASSVEPGLSTGELFF.

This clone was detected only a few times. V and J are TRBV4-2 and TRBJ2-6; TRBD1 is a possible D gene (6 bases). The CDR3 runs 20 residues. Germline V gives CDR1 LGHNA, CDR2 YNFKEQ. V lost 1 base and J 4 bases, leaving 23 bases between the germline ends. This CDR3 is CASSQVVTQGWLWGANVLTF. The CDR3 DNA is TGTGCCAGCAGCCAAGTAGTAACGCAGGGGTGGCTCTGGGGGGCCAACGTCCTGACTTTC.

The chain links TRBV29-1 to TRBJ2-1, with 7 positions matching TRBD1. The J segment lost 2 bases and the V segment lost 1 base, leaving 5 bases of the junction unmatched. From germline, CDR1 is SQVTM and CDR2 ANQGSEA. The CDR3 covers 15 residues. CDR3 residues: CSVEGRGTAYNEQFF. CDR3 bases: TGCAGCGTTGAAGGTCGAGGGACAGCCTACAATGAGCAGTTCTTC.

The CDR3 DNA sequence: TGTGCCAGCAGCTTTGAACCGAGCTCCTACAATGAGCAGTTCTTC. Its translation: CASSFEPSSYNEQFF. This chain joins TRBV11-1 and TRBJ2-1; D gene uncertain. V was pared by 3 bases and J by 0 bases, with 9 bases between. This CDR3 spans 15 amino acids. Germline values: CDR1 SGHAT, CDR2 FQDESV (reference sequence).

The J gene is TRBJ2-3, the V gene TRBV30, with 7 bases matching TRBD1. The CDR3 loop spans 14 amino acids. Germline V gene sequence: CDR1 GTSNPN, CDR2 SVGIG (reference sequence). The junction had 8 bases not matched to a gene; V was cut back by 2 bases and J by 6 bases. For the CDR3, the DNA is TGTGCCTGGAGTCGGGTCAGGGGGACGGATACGCAGTATTTT. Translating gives CAWSRVRGTDTQYF.

CDR3 loop: CASSPLWASRDEQFF. CDR3 nucleotides: TGCGCCAGCAGCCCCTTATGGGCTAGCCGAGATGAGCAGTTCTTC. This chain links TRBV5-1 with TRBJ2-1, with a tentative D call TRBD2 (5 bases). CDR1 and CDR2 from the germline V gene are SGHRS and YFSETQ. V dropped 4 bases and J dropped 8 bases, with 19 bases sitting between them. This CDR3 comprises 15 residues.

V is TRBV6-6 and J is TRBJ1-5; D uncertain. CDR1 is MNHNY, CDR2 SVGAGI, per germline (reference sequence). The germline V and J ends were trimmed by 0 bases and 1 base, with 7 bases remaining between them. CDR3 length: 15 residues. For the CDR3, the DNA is TGTGCCAGCAGTTACTCGCAGGTCAGCAATCAGCCCCAGCATTTT. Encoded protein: CASSYSQVSNQPQHF.

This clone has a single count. The CDR3 DNA sequence: TGTGCCTGGAGTGTACAGGGTCGGGGCAATCAGCCCCAGCATTTT. This translates into CAWSVQGRGNQPQHF. The gene calls are TRBV30 and TRBJ1-5; TRBD1 might be the D (6 bases). Deletions cut 0 bases from V and 2 bases from J, with 11 bases between. CDR1 is GTSNPN, CDR2 SVGIG, per germline (reference sequence). This CDR3 spans 15 amino acids.